These 9 T cell receptor beta chains were sequenced from one sample in a study of T cells in Graves' hyperthyroidism and ophthalmopathy. RNA transcripts were the template for amplifying TCR beta CDR3 regions. The HTBI set primed first-round TCR CDR3 RT-PCR. From the multiplex PCR reads, TCRdb called clonotypes with MiXCR, one entry per CDR3 protein. Found here are approximately 640,000 distinct CDR3 sequences, roughly 16% of them singletons; the top ten hold approximately 3.9%. Sequences were obtained from blood. The receptors stem from a woman younger than 45 with Graves' hyperthyroidism.

This clonotype has ten or more counts. The V call is TRBV30, the J call TRBJ2-3; possibly TRBD1 or TRBD2 for D (5 bases each). Germline V gene sequence: CDR1 GTSNPN, CDR2 SVGIG (reference sequence). The CDR3 runs 13 residues. Deletions cut 2 bases from V and 6 bases from J, with 12 bases between. Here the CDR3 DNA reads TGTGCCTGGAGTACAGGCGGCGGGGATACGCAGTATTTT. This encodes CAWSTGGGDTQYF.

This clonotype was found many times. The V and J genes are TRBV7-2 and TRBJ2-5, with 7 bases aligning to TRBD2. The germline gives CDR1 SGHTA, CDR2 FQGNSA. The ends lost 6 bases at V and 4 bases at J; junction bases unmatched: 8. CDR3 length: 14 amino acids. This chain's CDR3 is CASSFGGRGETQYF. As DNA, the CDR3 is TGTGCCAGCAGTTTTGGCGGGAGAGGAGAGACCCAGTACTTC.

The genes are TRBV20-1 and TRBJ2-1; D is ambiguous. The CDR3 length is 15 residues. Trimming stripped 6 bases from V and 0 bases from J, with 15 bases between. Germline assignment: CDR1 DFQATT and CDR2 SNEGSKA (reference sequence). DNA for the CDR3: TGCAGTGCCTCTCCCTGGATTAGCTCCTACAATGAGCAGTTCTTC. Translation: CSASPWISSYNEQFF.

There are a few counts of this clonotype. The gene calls are TRBV6-1 and TRBJ1-1, with TRBD1 as a possible D gene (5 bases). Germline V gene data show CDR1 as MNHNS and CDR2 as SASEGT. This CDR3 spans 15 amino acids. V dropped 5 bases and J dropped 5 bases, with 18 bases sitting between them. CDR3 DNA sequence: TGTGCCAGCAGTCCCCTCGATGCGGGGCTTACTGAAGCTTTCTTT. Its translation is CASSPLDAGLTEAFF.

This clonotype was observed at least ten times. The chain joins TRBV10-3 to TRBJ2-3, with 7 bases fitting TRBD2. The J segment lost 2 bases and the V segment lost 0 bases, leaving 8 bases of the junction unmatched. CDR1 and CDR2 from the germline V gene are ENHRY and SYGVKD. The CDR3 runs to 17 residues. The CDR3 sequence is CAISESGGISDTDTQYF. CDR3 coding DNA: TGTGCCATCAGTGAGTCGGGAGGGATTAGTGACACAGATACGCAGTATTTT.

This clonotype occurred many times. The chain uses TRBV11-3 and TRBJ2-1, with 12 bases that match TRBD2. Germline V gene lookup returns CDR1 SGHNT and CDR2 YENEEA. Trimming at V came to 2 bases and at J to 8 bases, leaving 7 bases not matched to a gene. The CDR3 sequence is 16 residues long. DNA for the CDR3: TGTGCCAGCAGCTTATGGCTAGCGGGAGGGCAAGATGAGCAGTTCTTC. Translation: CASSLWLAGGQDEQFF.

The V gene is TRBV20-1, the J gene TRBJ2-1; possible D gene TRBD2, 5 bases. The CDR3 has 13 amino acids. Deletions cut 0 bases from V and 10 bases from J, with 13 bases between. The germline CDR1 and CDR2 sequences are DFQATT and SNEGSKA (reference sequence). The CDR3 region is CSARDMGSGEQFF. The CDR3 DNA sequence: TGCAGTGCTAGAGATATGGGGAGCGGCGAGCAGTTCTTC.

This clonotype was picked up many times. The V gene is TRBV28, the J gene TRBJ1-5; the D is unclear. Germline V CDR1 and CDR2: MDHEN, SYDVKM. The CDR3 covers 11 residues. V dropped 6 bases and J dropped 13 bases, with 13 bases sitting between them. CDR3 sequence reads: CASSRRTGQHF. For the CDR3, the DNA is TGTGCCAGCAGCCGAAGGACGGGTCAGCATTTT.

The rearrangement joins TRBV4-1 to TRBJ2-1; either TRBD1 or TRBD2 may supply D (5 bases each). The CDR3 is 16 residues long. Germline V gene data show CDR1 as MGHRA and CDR2 as YSYEKL. Deletions cut 2 bases from V and 10 bases from J, with 21 bases between. As DNA, the CDR3 is TGCGCCAGCAGCCAACAAACCGGGACCTCCTTTGGGGAGCAGTTCTTC. Translation gives CASSQQTGTSFGEQFF.